This T cell receptor beta chain was identified during a study of vaccination and CD4 T cells after COVID-19. The overall study: The convalescent group had six males, four females, seven Caucasians, two Asians, one multiracial. The study's findings and limits: Detection of a median around 86% of reactive clones in convalescent patients was confined to the period after vaccination.

Concerning this clonotype itself: Its target is unknown.

Oncomine TCR Beta short-read sequencing was applied to DNA from cultured CD4+ T cells. One entry per CDR3 protein results from TCRdb running MiXCR on the PCR reads. The sample gives about 21,000 distinct CDR3 sequences, 40% to 50% of which show up once; roughly 13% is in the top ten. Treatment specified: approximately 9-day PBMC culture with coronavirus spike peptide pools or control peptides (ViraFEST assay). Expanded clonotypes were found by TCR sequencing after peptide-pool stimulation (ViraFEST). PBMCs, plated at about 2.2 million per well, were grown in the presence of roughly 9.2 IU/ml IL-2 and approximately 9 ug/ml peptide pools. The CDR3 runs 16 residues. Trimming pared 1 base from V and 1 base from J, leaving 12 bases between. The germline CDR1 and CDR2 sequences are LGHNA and YNFKEQ.

The receptor's source is a human donor with COVID-19. The sequencing sample was made of cultured CD4+ T cells from blood. The V gene is TRBV4-2, the J gene TRBJ2-3; possibly TRBD1 for D (6 bases). The CDR3 bases are TGTGCCAGCAGCCAAGTGGGACAATCCGGCACAGATACGCAGTATTTT. Its protein is CASSQVGQSGTDTQYF.